One TCR beta chain is described in this entry. Its antigen is currently unknown. The sample belongs to a study of blood T cells in healthy people across ages. The study, taken as a whole, reports: Unsorted PBMCs ruled out conclusive naive versus antigen-experienced comparison.

Caucasian individuals from Russia who were healthy and aged roughly 6 to 100 acted as donors. Isolation per sample recovered at least 6 million PBMCs. Using a J-beta primer mix together with a sample-barcoded 5' primer, a second PCR was run for 7 to 11 cycles. A template-switch adaptor with 12 random nucleotides tagged each cDNA molecule. MiXCR was run by TCRdb on the 5' RACE reads, yielding one entry per CDR3 protein. The sample lists about 750,000 distinct CDR3 sequences; about 53% were seen once. There are 12 residues in the CDR3. Germline V gene data show CDR1 as MGHDK and CDR2 as SYGVNS. Deletions cut 3 bases from V and 5 bases from J, with 8 bases between.

The sequence came from an elderly man in good health. The chain couples TRBV25-1 to TRBJ2-7; D gene unclear. Specimen: blood. CDR3 residues: CASSDPSNEQYF. In DNA form, the CDR3 reads TGTGCCAGCAGTGACCCGTCGAACGAGCAGTACTTC.